These T cell receptor beta chains were read from a single sample in a study of regulatory T cells in long-lasting Graves disease. MiXCR, run by TCRdb on the multiplex PCR reads, gives a single entry per CDR3 protein. This sample has over 650,000 distinct CDR3 sequences, with about 30% found just once. The sequenced sample was peripheral blood mononuclear cells (PBMCs), obtained when the disease was refractory, from a patient treated with antithyroid drugs. Receptors originate from a female donor with Graves disease. CDR3s leave out the opening cysteine and the closing phenylalanine or tryptophan.

TRBJ1-2	TRBV14	ASSPGVGSGNHGYT
TRBJ1-1	TRBV20-1	SARAGGGYPEAF
TRBJ1-2	TRBV7-9	ASSYQEGANYGYT
TRBJ1-1	TRBV6-1	ASSRTGGYGEAF
TRBJ2-7	TRBV29-1	SVVDRDEQY
TRBJ1-4	TRBV20-1	SARSLGTQKLF
TRBJ2-7	TRBV20-1	SALDRGDSGLYEQY
TRBJ2-7	TRBV6-1	ASGQGYEQY
TRBJ1-2	TRBV27	ASSNHKQDPTVGYT
TRBJ1-5	TRBV25-1	ASSELDRAQPQH
TRBJ1-3	TRBV28	ASSLKAGSGNTIY